This T cell receptor (beta chain) was observed in a study of early T cells in non-severe SARS-CoV-2 infection. Whole-study context: The study sequenced bulk RNA from unsorted whole blood, with chains unpaired. Whole-study results and caveats: The study's VDJdb matching favored anti-spike CD8 responses and missed private and CD4 specificities.

Points on this clonotype: Its antigen is currently unknown.

Unique molecular identifiers tagged individual cDNA molecules. MiXCR, applied by TCRdb to the 5' RACE reads, yields one record per CDR3 protein. The sample yields approximately 56,000 distinct CDR3 sequences, 11% seen once. The CDR3 consists of 11 residues. Germline V gene sequence: CDR1 SGHTA, CDR2 FQGNSA. After removal of 6 bases from V and 7 bases from J, the junction contained 2 bases not matched to a gene. The chain uses TRBV7-2 and TRBJ2-7; 8 bases map to TRBD1. The TCR comes from an adult who was a healthcare worker with PCR-confirmed SARS-CoV-2 infection or an uninfected control (not recorded which). Sequenced: whole blood. The CDR3 nucleotides read TGTGCCAGCAGGCAGGGGGCGGAGCAGTACTTC. Its protein is CASRQGAEQYF.